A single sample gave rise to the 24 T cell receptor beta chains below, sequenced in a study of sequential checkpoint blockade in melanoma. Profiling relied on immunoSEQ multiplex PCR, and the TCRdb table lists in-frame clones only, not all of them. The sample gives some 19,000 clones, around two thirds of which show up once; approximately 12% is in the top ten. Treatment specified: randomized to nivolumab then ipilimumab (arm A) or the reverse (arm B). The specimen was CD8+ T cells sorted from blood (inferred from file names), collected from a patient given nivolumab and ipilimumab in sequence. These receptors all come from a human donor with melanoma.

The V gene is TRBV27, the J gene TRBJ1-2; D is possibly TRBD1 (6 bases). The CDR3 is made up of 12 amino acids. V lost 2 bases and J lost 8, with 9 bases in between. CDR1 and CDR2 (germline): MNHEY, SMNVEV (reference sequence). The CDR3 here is CASSLPGEGYTF. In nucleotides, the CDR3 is TGTGCCAGCAGTTTACCAGGGGAGGGCTACACCTTC.

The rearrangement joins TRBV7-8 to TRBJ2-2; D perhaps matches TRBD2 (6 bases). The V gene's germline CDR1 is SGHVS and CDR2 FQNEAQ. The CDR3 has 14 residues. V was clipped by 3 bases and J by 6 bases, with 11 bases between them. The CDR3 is CASSFRGTSGELFF. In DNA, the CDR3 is TGTGCCAGCAGCTTTCGAGGGACTTCCGGGGAGCTGTTTTTT.

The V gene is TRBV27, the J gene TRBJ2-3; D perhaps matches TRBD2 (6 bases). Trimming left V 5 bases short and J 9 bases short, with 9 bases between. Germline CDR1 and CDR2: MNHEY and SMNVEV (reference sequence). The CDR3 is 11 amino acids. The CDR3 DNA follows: TGTGCCAGCAGTCGGGGGTTAACGCAGTATTTT. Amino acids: CASSRGLTQYF.

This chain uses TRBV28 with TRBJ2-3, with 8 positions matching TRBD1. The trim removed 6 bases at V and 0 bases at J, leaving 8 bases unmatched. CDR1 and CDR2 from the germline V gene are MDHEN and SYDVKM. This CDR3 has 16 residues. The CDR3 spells CASRRQGRSSTDTQYF. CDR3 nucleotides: TGTGCCAGCAGAAGACAGGGGCGCTCTAGCACAGATACGCAGTATTTT.

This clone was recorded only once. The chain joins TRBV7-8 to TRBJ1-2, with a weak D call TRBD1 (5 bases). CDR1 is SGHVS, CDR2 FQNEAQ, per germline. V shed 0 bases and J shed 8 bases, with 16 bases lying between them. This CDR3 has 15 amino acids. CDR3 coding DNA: TGTGCCAGCAGCTTAGCGGTGGGCCGGGGGGGAGGCTACACCTTC. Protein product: CASSLAVGRGGGYTF.

CDR3 DNA: TGTGCCAGCAGTTTATGGCGACAGACTGAAGCTTTCTTT. Translating it yields CASSLWRQTEAFF. The chain recombines TRBV28 with TRBJ1-1; D possibly corresponds to TRBD1 (5 bases). CDR1 is MDHEN, CDR2 SYDVKM, per germline. The length of the CDR3 is 13 residues. V lost 0 bases to trimming and J lost 5 bases, with 7 bases between them.

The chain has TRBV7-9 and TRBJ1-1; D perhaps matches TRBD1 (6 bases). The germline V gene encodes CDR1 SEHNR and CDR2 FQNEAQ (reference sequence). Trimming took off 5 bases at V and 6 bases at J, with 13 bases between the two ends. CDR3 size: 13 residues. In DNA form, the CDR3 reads TGTGCCAGCAGCCAACAGGGTAGCGCTGAAGCTTTCTTT. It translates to CASSQQGSAEAFF.

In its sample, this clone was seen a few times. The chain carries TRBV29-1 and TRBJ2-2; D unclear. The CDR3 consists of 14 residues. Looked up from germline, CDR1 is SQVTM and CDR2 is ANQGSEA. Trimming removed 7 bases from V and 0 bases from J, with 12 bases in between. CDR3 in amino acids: CSAAEDANTGELFF. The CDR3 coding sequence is TGCAGCGCCGCTGAGGATGCGAACACCGGGGAGCTGTTTTTT.

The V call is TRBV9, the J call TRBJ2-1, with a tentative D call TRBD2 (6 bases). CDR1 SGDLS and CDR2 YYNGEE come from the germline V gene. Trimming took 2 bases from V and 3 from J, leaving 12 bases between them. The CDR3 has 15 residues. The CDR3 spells CASSVSGHLYNEQFF. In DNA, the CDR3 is TGTGCCAGCAGCGTTAGCGGCCACCTCTACAATGAGCAGTTCTTC. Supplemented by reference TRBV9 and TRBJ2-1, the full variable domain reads DSGVTQTPKHLITATGQRVTLRCSPRSGDLSVYWYQQSLDQGLQFLIQYYNGEERAKGNILERFSAQQFPDLHSELNLSSLELGDSALYFCASSVSGHLYNEQFFGPGTRLTVL.

This CDR3 reads CASSYSSNSRGEQYF. Here the CDR3 DNA reads TGTGCCAGCAGTTACTCGTCCAACAGCCGTGGTGAGCAGTACTTC. V gene TRBV6-5 combines with J gene TRBJ2-7; D remains unclear. V lost 0 bases, J lost 7 bases, and 16 bases lay in between. The CDR3 length is 15 residues. Per the germline V gene, CDR1 is MNHEY and CDR2 is SVGAGI.

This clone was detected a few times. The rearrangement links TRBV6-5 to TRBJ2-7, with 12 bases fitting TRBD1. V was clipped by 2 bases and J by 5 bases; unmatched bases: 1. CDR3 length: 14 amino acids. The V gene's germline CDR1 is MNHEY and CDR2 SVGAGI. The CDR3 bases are TGTGCCAGCAGTTACCGGGACAGGGGGCACGAGCAGTACTTC. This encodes CASSYRDRGHEQYF.

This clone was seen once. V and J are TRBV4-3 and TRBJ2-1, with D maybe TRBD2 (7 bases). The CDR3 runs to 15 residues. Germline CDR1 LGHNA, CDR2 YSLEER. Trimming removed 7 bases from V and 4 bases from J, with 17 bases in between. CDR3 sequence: CASTQYGGRYNEQFF. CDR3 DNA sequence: TGCGCCAGCACCCAGTACGGGGGGCGTTACAATGAGCAGTTCTTC.

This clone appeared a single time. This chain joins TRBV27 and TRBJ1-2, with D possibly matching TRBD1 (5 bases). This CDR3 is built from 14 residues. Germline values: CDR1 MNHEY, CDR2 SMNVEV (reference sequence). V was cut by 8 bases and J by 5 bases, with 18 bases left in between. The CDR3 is CASGSVGQIYGYTF. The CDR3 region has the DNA TGTGCCAGCGGCTCAGTTGGACAAATATATGGCTACACCTTC.

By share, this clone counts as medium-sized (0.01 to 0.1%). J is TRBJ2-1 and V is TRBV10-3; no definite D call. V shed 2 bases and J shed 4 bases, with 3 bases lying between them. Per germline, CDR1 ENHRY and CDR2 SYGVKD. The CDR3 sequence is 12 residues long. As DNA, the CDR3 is TGTGCCATCAGTGAGCCTTACAATGAGCAGTTCTTC. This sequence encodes CAISEPYNEQFF.

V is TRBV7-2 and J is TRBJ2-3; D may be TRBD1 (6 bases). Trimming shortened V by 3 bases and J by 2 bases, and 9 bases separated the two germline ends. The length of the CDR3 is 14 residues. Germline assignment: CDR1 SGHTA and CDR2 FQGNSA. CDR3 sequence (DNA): TGTGCCAGCAGCTTTCAGGGGTACACAGATACGCAGTATTTT. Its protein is CASSFQGYTDTQYF.

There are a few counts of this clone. The DNA of the CDR3 is TGTGCCAGCAGCGTAGAGGAAAGGGGACTTCCCTACGAGCAGTACTTC. It codes for CASSVEERGLPYEQYF. The chain is built from TRBV9 and TRBJ2-7, with D possibly TRBD2 on 6 matching bases. The germline CDR1 and CDR2 sequences are SGDLS and YYNGEE. The CDR3 covers 16 residues. With 0 bases removed from V and 2 bases from J, the gap between germline ends came to 15 bases.

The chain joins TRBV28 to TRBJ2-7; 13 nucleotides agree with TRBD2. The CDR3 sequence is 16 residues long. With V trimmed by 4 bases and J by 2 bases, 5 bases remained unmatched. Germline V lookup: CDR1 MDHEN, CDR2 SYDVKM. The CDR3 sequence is CASSSQGLAGPYEQYF. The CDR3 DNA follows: TGTGCCAGCAGTTCCCAGGGACTAGCGGGGCCCTACGAGCAGTACTTC.

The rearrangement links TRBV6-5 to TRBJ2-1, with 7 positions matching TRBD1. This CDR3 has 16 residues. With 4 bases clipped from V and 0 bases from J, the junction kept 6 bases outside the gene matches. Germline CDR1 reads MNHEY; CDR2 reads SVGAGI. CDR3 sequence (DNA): TGTGCCAGCAGTTCGGACAGGACTTACTCCTACAATGAGCAGTTCTTC. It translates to CASSSDRTYSYNEQFF.

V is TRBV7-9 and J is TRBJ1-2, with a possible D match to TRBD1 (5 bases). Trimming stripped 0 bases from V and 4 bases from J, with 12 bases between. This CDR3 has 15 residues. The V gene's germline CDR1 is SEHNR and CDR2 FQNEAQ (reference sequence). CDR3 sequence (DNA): TGTGCCAGCAGCTTAGCCGCGGGACTGAGCTATGGCTACACCTTC. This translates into CASSLAAGLSYGYTF.

The CDR3 bases are TGTGCCAGCAGCTTCAACGCGGTCGCTCAAATTAACTATGGCTACACCTTC. Encoded protein: CASSFNAVAQINYGYTF. The chain employs TRBV7-2 and TRBJ1-2; D unresolved. The CDR3 runs 17 residues. Germline values: CDR1 SGHTA, CDR2 FQGNSA. Deletions cut 3 bases from V and 1 base from J, with 18 bases between.

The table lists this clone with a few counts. The CDR3 nucleotides are TGTGCCAGCAGATCTCGGGAGGGATTCAATGAGCAGTTCTTC. Protein product: CASRSREGFNEQFF. The rearrangement joins TRBV28 to TRBJ2-1; TRBD2 matches 8 bases. The trim removed 6 bases at V and 6 bases at J, leaving 7 bases unmatched. From germline, CDR1 is MDHEN and CDR2 SYDVKM. The CDR3 covers 14 residues.

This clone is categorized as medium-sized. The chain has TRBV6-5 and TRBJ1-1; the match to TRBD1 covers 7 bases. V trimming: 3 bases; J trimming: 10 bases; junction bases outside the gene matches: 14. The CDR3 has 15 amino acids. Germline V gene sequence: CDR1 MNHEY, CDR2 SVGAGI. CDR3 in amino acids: CASSYAGTAFSGAFF. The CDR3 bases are TGTGCCAGCAGTTATGCCGGGACAGCGTTCTCTGGAGCTTTCTTT.

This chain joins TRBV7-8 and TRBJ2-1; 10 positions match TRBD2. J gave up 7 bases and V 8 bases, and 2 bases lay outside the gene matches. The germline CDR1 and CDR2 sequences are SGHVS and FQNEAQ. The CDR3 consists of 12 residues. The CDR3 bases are TGTGCCAGCCGGACTAGCGGAAATGAGCAGTTCTTC. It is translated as CASRTSGNEQFF.

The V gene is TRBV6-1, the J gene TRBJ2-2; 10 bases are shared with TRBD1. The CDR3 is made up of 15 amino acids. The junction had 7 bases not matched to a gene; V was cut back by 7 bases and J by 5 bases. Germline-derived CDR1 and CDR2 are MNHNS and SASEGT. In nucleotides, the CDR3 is TGTGCCAGCAAAGAGCGGACAGGGGGGACCGGGGAGCTGTTTTTT. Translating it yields CASKERTGGTGELFF.